Detailed here is one T cell receptor (beta chain). The CDR3 sequence is 17 residues long. The V gene end was trimmed by 2 bases and the J gene end by 7 bases; junction bases not matched to a gene: 13. Germline V gene sequence: CDR1 MNHNS, CDR2 SASEGT. This sample's treatment: randomized to nivolumab then ipilimumab (arm A) or the reverse (arm B). Measured with immunoSEQ multiplex PCR; TCRdb has only the in-frame clones, and not every one. Among about 21,000 clones, approximately 85% were seen once, and the ten largest hold 51%. This specimen comes from a study of sequential checkpoint blockade in melanoma.

This chain connects TRBV6-1 to TRBJ2-1, with TRBD1 matching 8 bases. The source material was CD8+ T cells sorted from blood (inferred from file names), sampled from a patient given nivolumab and ipilimumab in sequence. The TCR comes from a human donor with melanoma. As DNA, the CDR3 is TGTGCCAGCAGTGAAACCCGGGTCAGGGGGCTGAGGAATGAGCAGTTCTTC. Protein sequence: CASSETRVRGLRNEQFF.